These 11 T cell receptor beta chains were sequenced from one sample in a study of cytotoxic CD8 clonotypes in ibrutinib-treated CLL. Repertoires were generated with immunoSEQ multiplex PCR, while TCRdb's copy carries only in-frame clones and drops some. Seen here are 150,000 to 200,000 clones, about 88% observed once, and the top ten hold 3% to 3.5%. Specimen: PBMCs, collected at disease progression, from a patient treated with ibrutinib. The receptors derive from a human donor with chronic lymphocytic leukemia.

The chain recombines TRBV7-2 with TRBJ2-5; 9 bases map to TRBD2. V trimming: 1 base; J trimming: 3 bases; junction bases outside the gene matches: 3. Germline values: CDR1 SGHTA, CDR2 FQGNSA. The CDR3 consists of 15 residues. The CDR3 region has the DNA TGTGCCAGCAGCTTAGGTAGCGGGAGCAAAGAGACCCAGTACTTC. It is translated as CASSLGSGSKETQYF.

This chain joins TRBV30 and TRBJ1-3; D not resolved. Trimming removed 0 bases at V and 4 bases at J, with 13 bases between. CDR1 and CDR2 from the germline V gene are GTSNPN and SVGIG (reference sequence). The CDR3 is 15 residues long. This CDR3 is CAWSVRGDPGNTIYF. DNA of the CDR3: TGTGCCTGGAGTGTACGAGGAGACCCCGGAAACACCATATATTTT.

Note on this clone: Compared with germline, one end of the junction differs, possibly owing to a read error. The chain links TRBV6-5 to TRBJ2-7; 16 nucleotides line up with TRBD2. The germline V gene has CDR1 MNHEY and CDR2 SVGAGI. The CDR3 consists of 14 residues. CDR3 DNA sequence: TGTGCCAGCATCTCCGGGACTAGCGGGAGGGCCATCTTCTTC. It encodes CASISGTSGRAIFF.

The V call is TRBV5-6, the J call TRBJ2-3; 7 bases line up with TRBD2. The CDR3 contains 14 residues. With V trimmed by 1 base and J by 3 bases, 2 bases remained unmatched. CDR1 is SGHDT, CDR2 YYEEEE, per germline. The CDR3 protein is CASSLPGGTDTQYF. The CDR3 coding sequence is TGTGCCAGCAGCTTGCCGGGAGGAACAGATACGCAGTATTTT.

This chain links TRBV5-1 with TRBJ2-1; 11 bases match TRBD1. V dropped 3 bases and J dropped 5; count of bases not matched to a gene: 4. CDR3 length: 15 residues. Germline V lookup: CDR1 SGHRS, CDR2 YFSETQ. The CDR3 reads CASSSGQGVDNEQFF. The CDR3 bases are TGCGCCAGCAGCTCGGGACAGGGGGTTGACAATGAGCAGTTCTTC.

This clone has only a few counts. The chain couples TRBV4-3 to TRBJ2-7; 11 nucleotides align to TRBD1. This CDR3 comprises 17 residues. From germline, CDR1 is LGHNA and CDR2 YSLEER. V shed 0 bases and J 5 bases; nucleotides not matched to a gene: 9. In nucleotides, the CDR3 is TGCGCCAGCAGCCAAGAATTCCGGACAGGGGGCCAAAACGAGCAGTACTTC. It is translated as CASSQEFRTGGQNEQYF.

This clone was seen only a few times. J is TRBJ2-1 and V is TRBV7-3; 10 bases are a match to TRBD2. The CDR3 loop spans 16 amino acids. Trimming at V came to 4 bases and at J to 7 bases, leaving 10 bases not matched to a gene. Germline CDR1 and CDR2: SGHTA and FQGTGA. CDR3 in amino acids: CASSSSGGFLGNEQFF. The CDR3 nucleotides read TGTGCCAGCAGCTCTAGCGGGGGTTTTTTAGGTAATGAGCAGTTCTTC.

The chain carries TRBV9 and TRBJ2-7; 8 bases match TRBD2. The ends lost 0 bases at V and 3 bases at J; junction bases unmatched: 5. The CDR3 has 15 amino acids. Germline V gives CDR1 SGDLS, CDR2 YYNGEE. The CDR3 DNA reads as TGTGCCAGCAGCGTAGCCGGGGGACTAGACTACGAGCAGTACTTC. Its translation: CASSVAGGLDYEQYF.

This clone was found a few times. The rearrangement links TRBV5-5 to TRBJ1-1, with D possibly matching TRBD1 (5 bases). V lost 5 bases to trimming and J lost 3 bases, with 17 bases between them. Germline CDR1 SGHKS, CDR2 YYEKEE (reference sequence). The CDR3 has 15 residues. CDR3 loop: CASSTQGPDHTEAFF. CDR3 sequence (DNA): TGTGCCAGCAGTACGCAGGGACCGGATCACACTGAAGCTTTCTTT.

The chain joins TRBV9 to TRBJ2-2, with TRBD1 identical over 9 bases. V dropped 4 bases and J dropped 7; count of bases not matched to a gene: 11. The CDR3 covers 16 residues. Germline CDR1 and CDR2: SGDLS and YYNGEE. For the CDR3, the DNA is TGTGCCAGCAGCCCCCCCCAGGACAGGGGTGACGGGGAGCTGTTTTTT. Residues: CASSPPQDRGDGELFF.

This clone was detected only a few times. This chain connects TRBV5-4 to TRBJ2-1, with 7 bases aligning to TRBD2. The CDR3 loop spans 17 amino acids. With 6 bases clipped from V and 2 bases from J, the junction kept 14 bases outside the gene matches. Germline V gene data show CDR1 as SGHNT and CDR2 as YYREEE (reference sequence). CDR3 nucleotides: TGTGCCAGCACCCTCCCCCCTAGCGGATCGCCCTACAATGAGCAGTTCTTC. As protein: CASTLPPSGSPYNEQFF.